This record concerns one T cell receptor (beta chain) sequence. One end of the junction varies from germline; a read error may be responsible. Germline CDR1 and CDR2: SGHTS and YDEGEE. This CDR3 is 13 amino acids long. In the original analysis: Counts of nucleated cells, estimated from reference gene primer amplification, were obtained. Sequenced by immunoSEQ multiplex PCR; TCRdb stores in-frame clones only, minus some. V, J and clone size are those of that table, while D and trimming were read from the DNA. The sample includes around 450,000 clones, 80% to 95% seen only once; the top ten take 0.6%. In terms of age and location, participants ranged from about 18 to 100 years and lived in under 30 US areas. The data were obtained in a study of blood T cell repertoires in COVID-19.

The source is a man aged 18 to 30 who had recovered from COVID-19. The V and J genes are TRBV5-8 and TRBJ2-2; possible D gene TRBD2, 6 bases. The sequencing sample was made of PBMCs or T cells enriched from blood (not recorded which). The CDR3 reads CASSWTNTGELFF. The CDR3 DNA reads as TGTGCCAGCAGCTGGACTAACACCGGGGAGCTATTTTTT.